This T cell receptor beta chain came from a study of cytomegalovirus exposure and HLA in healthy donors. The study, taken as a whole, reports: Published work reported that the classifier diagnosed cytomegalovirus status with high specificity and sensitivity. As confirmed in vitro, three CMV-associated chains were specific for CMV antigens. Prediction of most subjects' HLA-A and HLA-B alleles by TCR beta sequences was reportedly accurate.

The CDR3 spans 11 residues. Germline V CDR1 and CDR2: DFQATT, SNEGSKA (reference sequence). Nominally healthy donors were sampled, though unrecorded immune exposures were likely. This clone was counted only a few times. Its antigen is undetermined. Vbeta (60) and Jbeta (13) primers were used in the PCR. Data came from immunoSEQ multiplex PCR; TCRdb stores just in-frame clones and leaves some out. The sample has around 280,000 clones, approximately 90% seen once. The chain joins TRBV20-1 to TRBJ1-2; possible D gene TRBD1, 6 bases. The sample was PBMCs. The source of this sequence is a woman aged 18-29 years in good health and CMV-seronegative. This CDR3 is CRMDSSYGYTF. CDR3 DNA: TGCAGAATGGACAGCTCCTATGGCTACACCTTC.